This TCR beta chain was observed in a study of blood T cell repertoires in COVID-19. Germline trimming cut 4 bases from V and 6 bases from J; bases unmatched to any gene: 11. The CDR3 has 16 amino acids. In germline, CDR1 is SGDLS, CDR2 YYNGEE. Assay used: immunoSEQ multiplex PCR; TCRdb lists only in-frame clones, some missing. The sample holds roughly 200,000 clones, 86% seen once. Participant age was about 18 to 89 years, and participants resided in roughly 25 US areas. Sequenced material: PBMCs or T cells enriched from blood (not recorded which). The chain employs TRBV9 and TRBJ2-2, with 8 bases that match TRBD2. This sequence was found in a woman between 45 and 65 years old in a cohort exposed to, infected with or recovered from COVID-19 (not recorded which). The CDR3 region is CASSTGGAPGAGELFF. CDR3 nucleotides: TGTGCCAGCAGCACGGGGGGGGCCCCGGGCGCCGGGGAGCTGTTTTTT.